The rows below give T cell receptor beta chains drawn from one sample of a study of Ad26.COV2.S vaccination and SARS-CoV-2 variants. TCRdb's table, derived via immunoSEQ multiplex PCR, lists solely in-frame clones and lacks some. In the table there are 440,000 or so clones, around 91% of which are singletons. The input for sequencing was peripheral blood, taken in a trial of Ad26.COV2.S vaccine versus placebo. These receptors came from a person aged 18 to 65 who received the Ad26.COV2.S COVID-19 vaccine or a placebo. Both conserved end residues are part of each CDR3. Fields, in order: clone size, V gene, D gene, J gene, CDR3 protein, CDR3 DNA. The D gene is left open where the match is weak. Clone size appears in some rows only: once, few, many, or a class for an expanded clone.

clone size: once; V gene: TRBV6-1; D gene: NA; J gene: TRBJ1-6; CDR3 protein: CASSEALGGPGSYNSPLHF; CDR3 DNA: TGTGCCAGCAGTGAAGCGCTGGGGGGGCCGGGATCCTATAATTCACCCCTCCACTTT
clone size: NA; V gene: TRBV28; D gene: TRBD1; J gene: TRBJ1-4; CDR3 protein: CASSPVQGASEKLFF; CDR3 DNA: TGTGCCAGCAGCCCCGTTCAGGGGGCAAGTGAAAAACTGTTTTTT
clone size: NA; V gene: TRBV27; D gene: NA; J gene: TRBJ1-2; CDR3 protein: CASSSQFRGDYGYTF; CDR3 DNA: TGTGCCAGCAGTTCTCAATTCCGCGGAGACTATGGCTACACCTTC
clone size: NA; V gene: TRBV3-1/TRBV3-2; D gene: NA; J gene: TRBJ2-1; CDR3 protein: CASSQDSQGRSYNEQFF; CDR3 DNA: TGTGCCAGCAGCCAAGATTCTCAGGGGCGCTCCTACAATGAGCAGTTCTTC
clone size: NA; V gene: TRBV5-6; D gene: TRBD1; J gene: TRBJ1-4; CDR3 protein: CASRIQGAGEKLFF; CDR3 DNA: TGTGCCAGCAGGATACAGGGGGCAGGGGAAAAACTGTTTTTT
clone size: few; V gene: TRBV5-3; D gene: NA; J gene: TRBJ1-5; CDR3 protein: CARSLDGKSNQPQHF; CDR3 DNA: TGTGCCAGAAGCTTGGATGGAAAGAGCAATCAGCCCCAGCATTTT
clone size: NA; V gene: TRBV6-2/TRBV6-3; D gene: TRBD2; J gene: TRBJ2-3; CDR3 protein: CASSLTGGAQYF; CDR3 DNA: TGTGCCAGCAGCCTTACTGGGGGGGCGCAGTATTTT
clone size: NA; V gene: TRBV6-4; D gene: TRBD2; J gene: TRBJ2-2; CDR3 protein: CASIHGLAGENTGELFF; CDR3 DNA: TGTGCCAGCATTCACGGACTAGCGGGGGAAAACACCGGGGAGCTGTTTTTT
clone size: medium-sized; V gene: TRBV6-2/TRBV6-3; D gene: TRBD1; J gene: TRBJ2-7; CDR3 protein: CASSYSTGGYEQYF; CDR3 DNA: TGTGCCAGCAGTTACTCGACAGGGGGCTACGAGCAGTACTTC
clone size: once; V gene: TRBV19; D gene: TRBD1; J gene: TRBJ1-6; CDR3 protein: CASSDGTANSPLHF; CDR3 DNA: TGTGCCAGTAGTGACGGGACAGCTAACTCACCCCTCCACTTT
clone size: NA; V gene: TRBV3-1/TRBV3-2; D gene: NA; J gene: TRBJ1-4; CDR3 protein: CASSRQDGSSTNEKLFF; CDR3 DNA: TGTGCCAGCAGCAGACAGGACGGATCCTCAACTAATGAAAAACTGTTTTTT
clone size: once; V gene: TRBV15; D gene: NA; J gene: TRBJ2-2; CDR3 protein: CATSRDGWDENTGELFF; CDR3 DNA: TGTGCCACCAGCAGAGATGGGTGGGACGAGAACACCGGGGAGCTGTTTTTT
clone size: NA; V gene: TRBV5-1; D gene: TRBD2; J gene: TRBJ2-3; CDR3 protein: CASSSVGLAGGTDTQYF; CDR3 DNA: TGCGCCAGCAGTTCCGTCGGACTAGCGGGAGGCACAGATACGCAGTATTTT
clone size: NA; V gene: TRBV7-2; D gene: NA; J gene: TRBJ2-2; CDR3 protein: CASSLRQSFTGELFF; CDR3 DNA: TGTGCCAGCAGCCTACGACAGAGCTTCACCGGGGAGCTGTTTTTT
clone size: NA; V gene: TRBV10-3; D gene: TRBD2; J gene: TRBJ2-1; CDR3 protein: CAISESSGDNEQFF; CDR3 DNA: TGTGCCATCAGTGAGTCTAGCGGGGACAATGAGCAGTTCTTC
clone size: NA; V gene: TRBV3-1/TRBV3-2; D gene: NA; J gene: TRBJ2-5; CDR3 protein: CASSLGGEETQYF; CDR3 DNA: TGTGCCAGCAGCCTAGGGGGGGAGGAGACCCAGTACTTC
clone size: NA; V gene: TRBV13; D gene: NA; J gene: TRBJ2-7; CDR3 protein: CASSSRRASYEQYF; CDR3 DNA: TGTGCCAGCAGCTCCAGGCGGGCTTCCTACGAGCAGTACTTC
clone size: NA; V gene: TRBV6-5; D gene: NA; J gene: TRBJ2-5; CDR3 protein: CASSYRTAETQYF; CDR3 DNA: TGTGCCAGCAGTTATAGGACAGCCGAGACCCAGTACTTC
clone size: NA; V gene: TRBV6-1; D gene: TRBD2; J gene: TRBJ2-3; CDR3 protein: CASSALAGGGEDTQYF; CDR3 DNA: TGTGCCAGCAGTGCACTAGCGGGAGGAGGTGAAGATACGCAGTATTTT
clone size: NA; V gene: TRBV5-4; D gene: NA; J gene: TRBJ2-3; CDR3 protein: CASSLEALGDTQYF; CDR3 DNA: TGTGCCAGCAGCTTGGAGGCACTGGGAGATACGCAGTATTTT
clone size: NA; V gene: TRBV7-9; D gene: NA; J gene: TRBJ2-1; CDR3 protein: CASSLGPEGVYNEQFF; CDR3 DNA: TGTGCCAGCAGCCTGGGACCCGAGGGTGTTTACAATGAGCAGTTCTTC
clone size: once; V gene: TRBV30; D gene: NA; J gene: TRBJ1-6; CDR3 protein: CAWSVDSNSPLHF; CDR3 DNA: TGTGCCTGGAGTGTCGACAGTAATTCACCCCTCCACTTT
clone size: NA; V gene: TRBV14; D gene: NA; J gene: TRBJ2-5; CDR3 protein: CASSPSGHRQETQYF; CDR3 DNA: TGTGCCAGCAGCCCGAGCGGACACCGCCAAGAGACCCAGTACTTC
clone size: NA; V gene: TRBV28; D gene: NA; J gene: TRBJ2-5; CDR3 protein: CASSLLSELADQETQYF; CDR3 DNA: TGTGCCAGCAGTCTTTTGTCCGAATTAGCGGACCAAGAGACCCAGTACTTC
clone size: NA; V gene: TRBV19; D gene: TRBD1; J gene: TRBJ2-5; CDR3 protein: CASTPDRDQETQYF; CDR3 DNA: TGTGCCAGTACCCCAGACAGGGACCAAGAGACCCAGTACTTC
clone size: NA; V gene: TRBV18; D gene: TRBD1; J gene: TRBJ2-4; CDR3 protein: CASSPDKGDRRNIQYF; CDR3 DNA: TGTGCCAGCTCACCCGACAAGGGGGACAGGCGTAACATTCAGTACTTC
clone size: NA; V gene: TRBV14; D gene: NA; J gene: TRBJ1-1; CDR3 protein: CASSQGPGAIKKNTEAFF; CDR3 DNA: TGTGCCAGCAGCCAAGGTCCAGGGGCCATTAAGAAGAACACTGAAGCTTTCTTT
clone size: NA; V gene: TRBV10-3; D gene: NA; J gene: TRBJ2-3; CDR3 protein: CAISEPNAGPSGDTQYF; CDR3 DNA: TGTGCCATCAGTGAGCCCAACGCCGGGCCTTCGGGAGATACGCAGTATTTT
clone size: NA; V gene: TRBV28; D gene: NA; J gene: TRBJ2-5; CDR3 protein: CASSLASLVTQYF; CDR3 DNA: TGTGCCAGCAGCCTAGCCTCTCTAGTGACCCAGTACTTC
clone size: once; V gene: TRBV27; D gene: TRBD2; J gene: TRBJ2-5; CDR3 protein: CASSFRRGAGGRETQYF; CDR3 DNA: TGTGCCAGCAGTTTCAGGAGGGGGGCGGGAGGTCGAGAGACCCAGTACTTC
clone size: NA; V gene: TRBV5-1; D gene: NA; J gene: TRBJ2-1; CDR3 protein: CASSLGNEAYNEQFF; CDR3 DNA: TGCGCCAGCAGCTTGGGGAATGAGGCCTACAATGAGCAGTTCTTC
clone size: NA; V gene: TRBV7-9; D gene: NA; J gene: TRBJ1-3; CDR3 protein: CASSYGSSGNTIYF; CDR3 DNA: TGTGCCAGCAGTTATGGATCCTCTGGAAACACCATATATTTT
clone size: NA; V gene: TRBV5-6; D gene: NA; J gene: TRBJ2-2; CDR3 protein: CASSLGGRVTGELFF; CDR3 DNA: TGTGCCAGCAGCTTAGGGGGTCGGGTCACCGGGGAGCTGTTTTTT